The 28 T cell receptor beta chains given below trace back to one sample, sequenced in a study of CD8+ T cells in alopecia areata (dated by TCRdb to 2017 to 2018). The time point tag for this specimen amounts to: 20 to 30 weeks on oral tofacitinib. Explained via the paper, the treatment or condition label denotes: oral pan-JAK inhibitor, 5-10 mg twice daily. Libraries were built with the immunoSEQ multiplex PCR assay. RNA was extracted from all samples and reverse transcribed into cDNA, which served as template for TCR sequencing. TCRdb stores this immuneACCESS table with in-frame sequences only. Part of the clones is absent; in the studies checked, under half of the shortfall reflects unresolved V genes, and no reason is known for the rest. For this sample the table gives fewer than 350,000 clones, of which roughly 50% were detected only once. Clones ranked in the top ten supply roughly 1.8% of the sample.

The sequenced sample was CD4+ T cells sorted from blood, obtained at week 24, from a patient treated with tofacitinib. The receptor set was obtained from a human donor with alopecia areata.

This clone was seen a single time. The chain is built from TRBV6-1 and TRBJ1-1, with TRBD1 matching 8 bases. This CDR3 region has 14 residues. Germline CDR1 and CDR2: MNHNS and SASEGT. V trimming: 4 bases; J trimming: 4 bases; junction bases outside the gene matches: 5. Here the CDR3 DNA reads TGTGCCAGCAGTGTCTCACAGGGGGGCACTGAAGCTTTCTTT. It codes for CASSVSQGGTEAFF.

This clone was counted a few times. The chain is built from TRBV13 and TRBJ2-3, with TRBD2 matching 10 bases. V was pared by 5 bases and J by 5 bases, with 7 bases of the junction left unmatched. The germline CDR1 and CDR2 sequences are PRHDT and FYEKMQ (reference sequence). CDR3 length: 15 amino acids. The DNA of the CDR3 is TGTGCCAGCAGCAGAGCGGGGGGGCCCCGAGATACGCAGTATTTT. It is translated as CASSRAGGPRDTQYF. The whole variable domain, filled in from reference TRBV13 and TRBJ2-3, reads AAGVIQSPRHLIKEKRETATLKCYPIPRHDTVYWYQQGPGQDPQFLISFYEKMQSDKGSIPDRFSAQQFSDYHSELNMSSLELGDSALYFCASSRAGGPRDTQYFGPGTRLTVL.

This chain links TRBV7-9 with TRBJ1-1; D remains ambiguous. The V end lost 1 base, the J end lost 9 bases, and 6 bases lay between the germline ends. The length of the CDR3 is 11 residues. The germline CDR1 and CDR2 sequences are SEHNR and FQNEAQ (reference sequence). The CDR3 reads CASSLDLQAFF. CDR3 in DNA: TGTGCCAGCAGCTTAGATCTACAAGCTTTCTTT.

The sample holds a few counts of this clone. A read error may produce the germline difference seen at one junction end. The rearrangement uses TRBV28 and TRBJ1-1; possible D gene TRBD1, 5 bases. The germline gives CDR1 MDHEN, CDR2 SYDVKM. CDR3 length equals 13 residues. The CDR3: CASSAQGRTGAFF. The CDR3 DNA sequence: TGTGCCAGCAGTGCCCAGGGTAGAACTGGAGCTTTCTTT.

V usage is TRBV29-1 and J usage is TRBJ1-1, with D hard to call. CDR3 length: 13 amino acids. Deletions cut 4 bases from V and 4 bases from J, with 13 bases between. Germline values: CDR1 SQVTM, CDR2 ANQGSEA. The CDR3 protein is CSVVLGTITEAFF. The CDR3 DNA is TGCAGCGTTGTGTTGGGAACAATCACTGAAGCTTTCTTT.

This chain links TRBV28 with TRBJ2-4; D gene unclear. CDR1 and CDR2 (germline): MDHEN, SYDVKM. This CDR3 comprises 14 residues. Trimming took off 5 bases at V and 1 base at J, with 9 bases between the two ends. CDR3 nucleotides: TGTGCCAGCAGTCCCCCCGGGGCCAAAAACATTCAGTACTTC. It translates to CASSPPGAKNIQYF.

In nucleotides, the CDR3 is TGTGCCGTCCACCAGACACACTATGGCTACACCTTC. It yields the protein CAVHQTHYGYTF. The chain recombines TRBV6-5 with TRBJ1-2; D gene unclear. The CDR3 totals 12 residues. Deletions cut 11 bases from V and 3 bases from J, with 13 bases between. Germline V gene sequence: CDR1 MNHEY, CDR2 SVGAGI.

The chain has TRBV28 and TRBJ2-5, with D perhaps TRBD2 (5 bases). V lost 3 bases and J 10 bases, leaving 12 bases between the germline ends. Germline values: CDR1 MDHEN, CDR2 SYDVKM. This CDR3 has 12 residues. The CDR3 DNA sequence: TGTGCCAGCAGTTTGAGGGATTATGACCAGTACTTC. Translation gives CASSLRDYDQYF.

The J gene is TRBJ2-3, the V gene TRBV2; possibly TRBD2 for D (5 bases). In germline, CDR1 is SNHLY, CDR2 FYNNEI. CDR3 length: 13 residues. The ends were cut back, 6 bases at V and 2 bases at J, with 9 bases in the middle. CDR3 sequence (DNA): TGTGCCAGCAGACGGGGTTCCACAGATACGCAGTATTTT. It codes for CASRRGSTDTQYF.

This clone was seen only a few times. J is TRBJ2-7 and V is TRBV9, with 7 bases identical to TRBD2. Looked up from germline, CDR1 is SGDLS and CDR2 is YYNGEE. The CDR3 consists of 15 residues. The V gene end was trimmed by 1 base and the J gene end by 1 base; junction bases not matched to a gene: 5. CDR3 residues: CASSVTGSGSYEQYF. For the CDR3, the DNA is TGTGCCAGCAGCGTAACGGGTAGCGGGTCCTACGAGCAGTACTTC.

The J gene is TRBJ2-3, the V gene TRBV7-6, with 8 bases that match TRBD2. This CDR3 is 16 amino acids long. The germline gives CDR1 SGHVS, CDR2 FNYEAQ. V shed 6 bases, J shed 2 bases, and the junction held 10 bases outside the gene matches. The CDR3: CASSRRGTRPTDTQYF. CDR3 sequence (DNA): TGTGCCAGCAGTCGACGTGGGACTAGACCCACAGATACGCAGTATTTT.

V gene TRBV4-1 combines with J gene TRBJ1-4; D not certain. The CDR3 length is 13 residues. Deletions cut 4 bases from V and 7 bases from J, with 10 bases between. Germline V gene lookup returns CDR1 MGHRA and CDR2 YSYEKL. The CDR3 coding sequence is TGCGCCAGCAGCCCCCAGCATAGTGAAAAACTGTTTTTT. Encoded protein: CASSPQHSEKLFF.

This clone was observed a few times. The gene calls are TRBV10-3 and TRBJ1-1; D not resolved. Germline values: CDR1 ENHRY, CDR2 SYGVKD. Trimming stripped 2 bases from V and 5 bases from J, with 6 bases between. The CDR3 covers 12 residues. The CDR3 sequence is CAISERATEAFF. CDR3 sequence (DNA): TGTGCCATCAGTGAGAGGGCGACTGAAGCTTTCTTT.

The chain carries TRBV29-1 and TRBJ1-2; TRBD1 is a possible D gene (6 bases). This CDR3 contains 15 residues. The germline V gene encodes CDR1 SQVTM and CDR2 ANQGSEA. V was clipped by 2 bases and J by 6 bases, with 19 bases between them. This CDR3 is CSVELVGGQPDGYTF. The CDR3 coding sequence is TGCAGCGTTGAACTGGTCGGGGGACAACCCGATGGCTACACCTTC.

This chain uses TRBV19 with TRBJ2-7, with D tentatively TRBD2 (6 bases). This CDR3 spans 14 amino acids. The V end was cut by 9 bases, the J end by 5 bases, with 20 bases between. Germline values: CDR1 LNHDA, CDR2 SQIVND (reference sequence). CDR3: CASAFSGPRDEQYF. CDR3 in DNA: TGTGCCAGCGCCTTTAGCGGCCCTCGGGACGAGCAGTACTTC.

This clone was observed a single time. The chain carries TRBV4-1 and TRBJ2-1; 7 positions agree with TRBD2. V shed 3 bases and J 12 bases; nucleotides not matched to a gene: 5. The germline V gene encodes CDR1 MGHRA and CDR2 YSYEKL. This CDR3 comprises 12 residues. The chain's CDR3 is CASSHTGGWQFF. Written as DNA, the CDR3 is TGCGCCAGCAGCCATACCGGGGGGTGGCAGTTCTTC.

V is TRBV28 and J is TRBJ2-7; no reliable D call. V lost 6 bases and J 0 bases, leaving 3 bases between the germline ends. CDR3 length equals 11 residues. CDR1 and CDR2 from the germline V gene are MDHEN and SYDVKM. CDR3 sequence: CASRNSYEQYF. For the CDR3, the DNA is TGTGCCAGCAGGAACTCCTACGAGCAGTACTTC.

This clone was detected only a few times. Here the CDR3 reads CASSPGGRMAKNIQYF. The CDR3 nucleotides are TGCGCCAGCAGCCCCGGAGGGAGAATGGCCAAAAACATTCAGTACTTC. This chain uses TRBV5-1 with TRBJ2-4; D is perhaps TRBD2 (6 bases). CDR1 SGHRS and CDR2 YFSETQ come from the germline V gene. V was pared by 4 bases and J by 1 base, with 15 bases between. CDR3 length: 16 amino acids.

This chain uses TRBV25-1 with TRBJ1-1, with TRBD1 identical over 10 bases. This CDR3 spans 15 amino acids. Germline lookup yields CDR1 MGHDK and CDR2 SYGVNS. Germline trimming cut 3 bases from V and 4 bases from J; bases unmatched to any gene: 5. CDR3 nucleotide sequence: TGTGCCAGCAGTGATATGGGACAGGGGTCCACTGAAGCTTTCTTT. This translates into CASSDMGQGSTEAFF. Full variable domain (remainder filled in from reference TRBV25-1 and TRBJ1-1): EADIYQTPRYLVIGTGKKITLECSQTMGHDKMYWYQQDPGMELHLIHYSYGVNSTEKGDLSSESTVSRIRTEHFPLTLESARPSHTSQYLCASSDMGQGSTEAFFGQGTRLTVV.

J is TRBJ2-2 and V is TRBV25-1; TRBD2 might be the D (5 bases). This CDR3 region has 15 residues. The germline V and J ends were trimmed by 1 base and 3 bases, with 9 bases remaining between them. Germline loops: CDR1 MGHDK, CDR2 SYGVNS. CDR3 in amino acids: CASSESGIYTGELFF. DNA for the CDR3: TGTGCCAGCAGTGAATCCGGGATTTACACCGGGGAGCTGTTTTTT.

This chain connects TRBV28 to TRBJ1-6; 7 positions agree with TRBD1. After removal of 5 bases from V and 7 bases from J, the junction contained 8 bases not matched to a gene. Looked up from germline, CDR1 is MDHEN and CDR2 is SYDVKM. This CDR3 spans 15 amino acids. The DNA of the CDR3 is TGTGCCAGCAGTGCCTGGACAGGCCGGAATTCACCCCTCCACTTT. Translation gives CASSAWTGRNSPLHF.

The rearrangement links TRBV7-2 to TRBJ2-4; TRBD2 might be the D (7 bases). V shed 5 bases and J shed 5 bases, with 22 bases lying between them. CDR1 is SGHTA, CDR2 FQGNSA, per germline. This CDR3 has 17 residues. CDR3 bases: TGTGCCAGCAGCACCCGCTGGGGGGGGCGTGCGGAAAACATTCAGTACTTC. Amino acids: CASSTRWGGRAENIQYF. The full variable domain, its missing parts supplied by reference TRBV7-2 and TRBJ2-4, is GAGVSQSPSNKVTEKGKDVELRCDPISGHTALYWYRQSLGQGLEFLIYFQGNSAPDKSGLPSDRFSAERTGGSVSTLTIQRTQQEDSAVYLCASSTRWGGRAENIQYFGAGTRLSVL.

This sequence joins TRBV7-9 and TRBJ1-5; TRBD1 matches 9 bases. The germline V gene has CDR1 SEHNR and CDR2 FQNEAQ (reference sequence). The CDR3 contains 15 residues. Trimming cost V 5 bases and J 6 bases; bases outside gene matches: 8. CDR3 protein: CASSQTGGIVQPQHF. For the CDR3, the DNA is TGTGCCAGCAGCCAAACAGGGGGCATCGTTCAGCCCCAGCATTTT.

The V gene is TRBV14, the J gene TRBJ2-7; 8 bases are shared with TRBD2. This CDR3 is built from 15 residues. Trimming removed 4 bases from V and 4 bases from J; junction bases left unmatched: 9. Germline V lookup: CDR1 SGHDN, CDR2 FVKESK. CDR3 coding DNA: TGTGCCAGCAGCCCCATTCGGGGGGGTTGGTACGAGCAGTACTTC. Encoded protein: CASSPIRGGWYEQYF.

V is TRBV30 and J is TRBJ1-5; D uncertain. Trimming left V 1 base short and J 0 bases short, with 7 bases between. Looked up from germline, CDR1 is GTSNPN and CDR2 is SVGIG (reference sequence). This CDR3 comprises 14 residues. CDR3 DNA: TGTGCCTGGAGTGGCGGTTATAGCAATCAGCCCCAGCATTTT. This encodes CAWSGGYSNQPQHF.

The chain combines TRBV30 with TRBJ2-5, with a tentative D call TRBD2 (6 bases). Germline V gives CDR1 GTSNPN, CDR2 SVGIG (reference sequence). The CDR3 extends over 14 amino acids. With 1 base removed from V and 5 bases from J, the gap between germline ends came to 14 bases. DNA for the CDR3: TGTGCCTGGAGTGCCCTGACTAGAAGGGAGACCCAGTACTTC. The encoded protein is CAWSALTRRETQYF.

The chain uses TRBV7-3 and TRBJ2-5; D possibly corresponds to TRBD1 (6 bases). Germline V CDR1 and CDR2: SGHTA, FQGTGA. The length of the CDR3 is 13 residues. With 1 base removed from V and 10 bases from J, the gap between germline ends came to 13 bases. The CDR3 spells CASSLSGRGIQYF. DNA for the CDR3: TGTGCCAGCAGCTTAAGCGGTAGGGGGATCCAGTACTTC.

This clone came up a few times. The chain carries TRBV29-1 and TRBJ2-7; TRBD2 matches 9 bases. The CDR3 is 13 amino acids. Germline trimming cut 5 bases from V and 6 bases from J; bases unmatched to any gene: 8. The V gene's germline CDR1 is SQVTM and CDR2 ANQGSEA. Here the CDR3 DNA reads TGCAGCGTTCGGGTAGCGGGGGCCATCGAGCAGTACTTC. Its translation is CSVRVAGAIEQYF.